One sample yielded the 29 T cell receptor beta chains listed below, sequenced in a study of PD-1 blockade in mismatch repair-deficient tumors. The data were produced by immunoSEQ multiplex PCR, yet TCRdb's version contains in-frame clones alone and is incomplete. This table has around 50,000 clones, around three quarters appearing once. The starting material was PBMCs, obtained before pembrolizumab treatment. These receptors were obtained from an adult with mismatch repair-deficient cancer.

This rearrangement joins TRBV2 to TRBJ1-4; D not certain. Deletions cut 9 bases from V and 4 bases from J, with 3 bases between. Germline V gene data show CDR1 as SNHLY and CDR2 as FYNNEI. This CDR3 has 10 residues. CDR3 nucleotides: TGTGCCAGTGGTAATGAAAAACTGTTTTTT. It codes for CASGNEKLFF. The full variable domain, its missing parts supplied by reference TRBV2 and TRBJ1-4, is EPEVTQTPSHQVTQMGQEVILRCVPISNHLYFYWYRQILGQKVEFLVSFYNNEISEKSEIFDDQFSVERPDGSNFTLKIRSTKLEDSAMYFCASGNEKLFFGSGTQLSVL.

This clone was found once. The V and J genes are TRBV5-6 and TRBJ2-6; 7 nucleotides line up with TRBD1. V was clipped by 5 bases and J by 0 bases; unmatched bases: 11. The CDR3 spans 18 residues. The V gene's germline CDR1 is SGHDT and CDR2 YYEEEE. Here the CDR3 reads CASSFRDRLSSGANVLTF. CDR3 in DNA: TGTGCCAGCAGTTTCCGGGACAGATTAAGCTCTGGGGCCAACGTCCTGACTTTC.

V usage is TRBV6-5 and J usage is TRBJ2-7; D is possibly TRBD2 (6 bases). Per the germline V gene, CDR1 is MNHEY and CDR2 is SVGAGI. The CDR3 covers 14 residues. V shed 6 bases and J shed 1 base, with 13 bases lying between them. The CDR3 region has the DNA TGTGCCAGCAGAGACAGCGGGCGATCCTACGAGCAGTACTTC. It is translated as CASRDSGRSYEQYF.

The chain is built from TRBV6-4 and TRBJ2-3; no reliable D call. The CDR3 extends over 16 amino acids. Germline assignment: CDR1 MRHNA and CDR2 SNTAGT. Between the trimmed V and J ends, which lost 6 bases and 2 bases, there was a span of 18 bases. The CDR3 region has the DNA TGTGCCAGCAGGGCCCGCAGCTACAGTCCCACAGATACGCAGTATTTT. Protein sequence: CASRARSYSPTDTQYF.

This clone was seen only once. The rearrangement joins TRBV5-6 to TRBJ2-5; 7 positions match TRBD2. The germline CDR1 and CDR2 sequences are SGHDT and YYEEEE. J was trimmed by 1 base and V by 0 bases; bases with no gene match: 3. CDR3 length: 15 amino acids. The CDR3 region has the DNA TGTGCCAGCAGCTTGGAGGCTAGCGGCCAAGAGACCCAGTACTTC. Protein: CASSLEASGQETQYF.

The gene calls are TRBV7-3 and TRBJ2-3, with 10 positions matching TRBD2. Trimming at V came to 5 bases and at J to 5 bases, leaving 4 bases not matched to a gene. The CDR3 covers 14 residues. CDR1 SGHTA and CDR2 FQGTGA come from the germline V gene. The CDR3 region has the DNA TGTGCCAGCAGCCCTCGGACTAGCGGAGATACGCAGTATTTT. Translation: CASSPRTSGDTQYF.

The chain recombines TRBV6-1 with TRBJ2-2; 11 positions agree with TRBD2. Germline trimming cut 6 bases from V and 7 bases from J; bases unmatched to any gene: 7. The CDR3 runs 15 residues. The germline gives CDR1 MNHNS, CDR2 SASEGT. The CDR3 DNA is TGTGCCAGCAGAGTTAGCGGGAGGGGACACGGGGAGCTGTTTTTT. As protein: CASRVSGRGHGELFF.

Regarding this clone: At one boundary the junction diverges from the germline segment, which might be a read error. The rearrangement uses TRBV7-7 and TRBJ2-5; 15 nucleotides line up with TRBD2. The CDR3 covers 16 residues. Germline CDR1 and CDR2: SSHAT and FNYEAQ (reference sequence). This CDR3 reads CASSSRTSGRAETQYF. The CDR3 bases are TGTGCTAGCAGCTCCCGGACTAGCGGGAGGGCCGAGACCCAGTACTTC.

The chain recombines TRBV11-3 with TRBJ2-1; the match to TRBD2 covers 7 bases. CDR3 length: 16 residues. CDR1 is SGHNT, CDR2 YENEEA, per germline. The V and J ends lost 0 bases and 7 bases, in that order; junction bases with no gene match: 9. The CDR3: CASSLDRLAALNEQFF. The DNA of the CDR3 is TGTGCCAGCAGCTTAGATCGTCTAGCGGCATTAAATGAGCAGTTCTTC.

V is TRBV27 and J is TRBJ1-5; D is uncertain. The ends were cut back, 5 bases at V and 7 bases at J, with 15 bases in the middle. Germline lookup yields CDR1 MNHEY and CDR2 SMNVEV (reference sequence). The CDR3 is 14 amino acids. The CDR3 region is CASSPRPGNQPQHF. CDR3 coding DNA: TGTGCCAGCAGTCCCCGCCCGGGGAACCAGCCCCAGCATTTT.

The rearrangement uses TRBV7-3 and TRBJ2-2; D is possibly TRBD1 (5 bases). This CDR3 is 14 amino acids long. V was cut by 5 bases and J by 2 bases, with 9 bases left in between. The germline V gene has CDR1 SGHTA and CDR2 FQGTGA. The CDR3 spells CASSPGHNTGELFF. CDR3 nucleotide sequence: TGTGCCAGCAGCCCTGGACACAACACCGGGGAGCTGTTTTTT.

The rearrangement links TRBV30 to TRBJ1-1; 7 bases are shared with TRBD1. V lost 3 bases to trimming and J lost 9 bases; unmatched junction nucleotides: 13. The CDR3 covers 14 residues. Germline CDR1 is GTSNPN and CDR2 is SVGIG (reference sequence). CDR3 sequence: CAWSWQADRAQAFF. CDR3 sequence (DNA): TGTGCCTGGAGCTGGCAAGCCGACAGGGCTCAAGCTTTCTTT. The variable domain in full, completed from reference TRBV30 and TRBJ1-1, reads SQTIHQWPATLVQPVGSPLSLECTVEGTSNPNLYWYRQAAGRGLQLLFYSVGIGQISSEVPQNLSASRPQDRQFILSSKKLLLSDSGFYLCAWSWQADRAQAFFGQGTRLTVV.

The chain combines TRBV5-4 with TRBJ2-7, with TRBD2 matching over 8 bases. The germline V gene encodes CDR1 SGHNT and CDR2 YYREEE (reference sequence). The CDR3 sequence is 16 residues long. Unmatched junction bases numbered 9, after V lost 4 bases and J lost 0 bases. The CDR3 DNA reads TGTGCCAGCAGCCCTACTAGCGGAGTCCGCTCCTACGAGCAGTACTTC. Its translation is CASSPTSGVRSYEQYF.

This clone was found once. The V and J genes are TRBV7-2 and TRBJ2-7, with D possibly TRBD2 on 7 matching bases. This CDR3 spans 14 amino acids. Germline V gene data show CDR1 as SGHTA and CDR2 as FQGNSA. Trimming cost V 0 bases and J 7 bases, with 13 bases left between them. The CDR3 region is CASSLARGGGEQYF. The CDR3 DNA reads as TGTGCCAGCAGCTTAGCGAGAGGGGGGGGAGAGCAGTACTTC.

This clone has more than one count but fewer than ten. V and J are TRBV27 and TRBJ2-5; 8 positions match TRBD1. V was pared by 6 bases and J by 4 bases, with 7 bases of the junction left unmatched. The CDR3 consists of 14 residues. CDR1 MNHEY and CDR2 SMNVEV come from the germline V gene (reference sequence). The CDR3 DNA follows: TGTGCCAGCAGACTATATACAGGGGGAGAGACCCAGTACTTC. Translation: CASRLYTGGETQYF.

The V gene is TRBV5-1, the J gene TRBJ2-7, with D perhaps TRBD1 (5 bases). The CDR3 is 13 residues long. The V end was cut by 2 bases, the J end by 2 bases, with 8 bases between. Germline CDR1 is SGHRS and CDR2 is YFSETQ. The CDR3 region has the DNA TGCGCCAGCAGCTTAGGGGTCCCCTACGAGCAGTACTTC. Residues: CASSLGVPYEQYF.

The CDR3 DNA reads as TGTGCCAGCAGCGTAGGCGGTAGCGGGACTTCCTACGAGCAGTACTTC. Its translation is CASSVGGSGTSYEQYF. The chain recombines TRBV9 with TRBJ2-5; 8 bases agree with TRBD2. The end of the DNA is better explained by TRBJ2-7, so the J call may be wrong. CDR3 length equals 16 residues. From germline, CDR1 is SGDLS and CDR2 YYNGEE.

This rearrangement joins TRBV9 to TRBJ1-2, with D perhaps TRBD1 (6 bases). CDR3 size: 16 residues. Germline-derived CDR1 and CDR2 are SGDLS and YYNGEE. Trimming cost V 3 bases and J 4 bases, with 19 bases left between them. The CDR3 loop reads CASSATGQNQGYGYTF. CDR3 nucleotide sequence: TGTGCCAGCAGCGCCACAGGACAGAACCAGGGCTATGGCTACACCTTC.

This chain joins TRBV14 and TRBJ1-1, with no clear D. The CDR3 runs 13 residues. Germline V lookup: CDR1 SGHDN, CDR2 FVKESK. Trimming took off 5 bases at V and 4 bases at J, with 11 bases between the two ends. In DNA form, the CDR3 reads TGTGCCAGCAGCAGGGTGTTGGGCACTGAAGCTTTCTTT. This translates into CASSRVLGTEAFF. The full variable domain, completed using reference TRBV14 and TRBJ1-1, is EAGVTQFPSHSVIEKGQTVTLRCDPISGHDNLYWYRRVMGKEIKFLLHFVKESKQDESGMPNNRFLAERTGGTYSTLKVQPAELEDSGVYFCASSRVLGTEAFFGQGTRLTVV.

This clone has only one observation. This chain joins TRBV19 and TRBJ1-1; no firm D call. The CDR3 is made up of 15 amino acids. The germline V and J ends were trimmed by 4 bases and 6 bases, with 18 bases remaining between them. Germline values: CDR1 LNHDA, CDR2 SQIVND (reference sequence). The CDR3 spells CASSTSSRVGAEAFF. The CDR3 nucleotides are TGTGCCAGTAGTACGTCGTCGAGGGTGGGCGCTGAAGCTTTCTTT.

CDR3 sequence (DNA): TGTGCCAGCAGCTTTCAGGGGGCATCGACCCAGTACTTC. Translating it yields CASSFQGASTQYF. The J gene is TRBJ2-5, the V gene TRBV5-5; 8 bases map to TRBD1. CDR1 is SGHKS, CDR2 YYEKEE, per germline (reference sequence). CDR3 size: 13 residues. V trimming: 2 bases; J trimming: 7 bases; junction bases outside the gene matches: 4.

This clone was observed a few times. The chain links TRBV7-9 to TRBJ2-7; 13 bases align to TRBD2. V lost 4 bases, J lost 5 bases, and 5 bases stayed unmatched. Germline V gene lookup returns CDR1 SEHNR and CDR2 FQNEAQ (reference sequence). This CDR3 has 15 residues. In DNA, the CDR3 is TGTGCCAGCAGCTCCTGGACTAGCGGGAGAAACGAGCAGTACTTC. Amino acids: CASSSWTSGRNEQYF.

This chain connects TRBV7-2 to TRBJ1-2; D is perhaps TRBD1 (6 bases). Germline CDR1 and CDR2: SGHTA and FQGNSA. The CDR3 runs to 12 residues. The ends were cut back, 6 bases at V and 6 bases at J, with 11 bases in the middle. The CDR3 DNA reads TGTGCCAGCAGTTACAGGGTTCATGGCTACACCTTC. It translates to CASSYRVHGYTF.

This clone was detected once. The chain couples TRBV5-8 to TRBJ2-2; a possible D gene is TRBD1 (5 bases). V shed 2 bases and J shed 6 bases, with 14 bases lying between them. CDR3 size: 15 residues. Germline-derived CDR1 and CDR2 are SGHTS and YDEGEE. CDR3 in DNA: TGTGCCAGCAGCTTTAGGCAGGGCGTAGCCGGGGAGCTGTTTTTT. This sequence encodes CASSFRQGVAGELFF.

This sequence joins TRBV30 and TRBJ2-1; TRBD2 matches at 13 bases. The CDR3 sequence is 17 residues long. CDR1 and CDR2 from the germline V gene are GTSNPN and SVGIG (reference sequence). V lost 2 bases and J lost 5; bases outside the gene matches: 9. DNA for the CDR3: TGTGCCTGGAGTCGTACCGGGACTAGCGGGGCCAACAATGAGCAGTTCTTC. Its translation: CAWSRTGTSGANNEQFF.

The count of this clone is one. This rearrangement joins TRBV27 to TRBJ1-1; D not resolved. This CDR3 has 12 residues. V lost 6 bases and J lost 3, with 8 bases in between. Germline CDR1 and CDR2: MNHEY and SMNVEV (reference sequence). CDR3 sequence reads: CASRLGDTEAFF. Written as DNA, the CDR3 is TGTGCCAGCAGACTGGGAGACACTGAAGCTTTCTTT.

The V and J genes are TRBV19 and TRBJ1-1; D gene uncertain. The CDR3 consists of 14 residues. Trimming took 5 bases from V and 0 from J, leaving 10 bases between them. Germline CDR1 is LNHDA and CDR2 is SQIVND (reference sequence). CDR3 region: CASSPGSMNTEAFF. In DNA form, the CDR3 reads TGTGCCAGTAGTCCGGGATCCATGAACACTGAAGCTTTCTTT.

The chain links TRBV13 to TRBJ1-2, with D perhaps TRBD1 (5 bases). Trimming removed 5 bases at V and 2 bases at J, with 18 bases between. The CDR3 extends over 16 amino acids. Germline loops: CDR1 PRHDT, CDR2 FYEKMQ (reference sequence). Here the CDR3 DNA reads TGTGCCAGCAGCCGAAGGACGGGGGTAACAAACTATGGCTACACCTTC. As protein: CASSRRTGVTNYGYTF.

This chain joins TRBV13 and TRBJ1-1; 8 bases are shared with TRBD1. CDR1 and CDR2 (germline): PRHDT, FYEKMQ (reference sequence). The junction had 10 bases not matched to a gene; V was cut back by 6 bases and J by 1 base. The CDR3 consists of 16 residues. Written as DNA, the CDR3 is TGTGCCAGCAGAATGACACAGGGGGTCGCGAACACTGAAGCTTTCTTT. Protein: CASRMTQGVANTEAFF. The full variable domain, with the rest looked up from reference TRBV13 and TRBJ1-1, is AAGVIQSPRHLIKEKRETATLKCYPIPRHDTVYWYQQGPGQDPQFLISFYEKMQSDKGSIPDRFSAQQFSDYHSELNMSSLELGDSALYFCASRMTQGVANTEAFFGQGTRLTVV.